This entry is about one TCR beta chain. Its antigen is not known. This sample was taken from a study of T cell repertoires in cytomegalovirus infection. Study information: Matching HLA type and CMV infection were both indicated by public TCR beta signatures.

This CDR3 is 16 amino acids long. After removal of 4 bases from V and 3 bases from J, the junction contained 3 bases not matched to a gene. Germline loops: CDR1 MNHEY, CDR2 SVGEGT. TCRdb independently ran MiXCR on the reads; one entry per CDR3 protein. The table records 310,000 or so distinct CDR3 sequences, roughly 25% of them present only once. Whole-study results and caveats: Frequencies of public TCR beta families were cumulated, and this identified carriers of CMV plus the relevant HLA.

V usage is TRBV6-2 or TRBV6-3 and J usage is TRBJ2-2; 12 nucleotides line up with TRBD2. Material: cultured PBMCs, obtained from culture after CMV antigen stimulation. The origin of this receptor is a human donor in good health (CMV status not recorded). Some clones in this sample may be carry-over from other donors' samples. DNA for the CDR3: TGTGCCAGCAGTTTTCGACTAGCGGGAGACACCGGGGAGCTGTTTTTT. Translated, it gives CASSFRLAGDTGELFF.